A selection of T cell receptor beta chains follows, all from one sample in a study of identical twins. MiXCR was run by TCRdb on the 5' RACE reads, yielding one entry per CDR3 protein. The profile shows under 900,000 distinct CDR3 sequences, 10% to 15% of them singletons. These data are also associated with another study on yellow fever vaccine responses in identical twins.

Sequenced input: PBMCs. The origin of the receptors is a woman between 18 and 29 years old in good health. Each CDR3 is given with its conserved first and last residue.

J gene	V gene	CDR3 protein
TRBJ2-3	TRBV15	CATSRDLGTDTQYF
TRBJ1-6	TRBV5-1	CASSLDMKDSPLHF
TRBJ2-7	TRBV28	CASRPPRGRGGMQQYF
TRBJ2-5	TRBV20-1	CSARDAVAGWRAQYF
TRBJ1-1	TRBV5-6	CASSSPRDEGWHTEAFF
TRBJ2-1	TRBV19	CASSIGGGAVNEQFF
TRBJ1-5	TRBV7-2	CASSLYSGSGQPQHF
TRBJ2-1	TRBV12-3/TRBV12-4	CASSSRQGEIRNEQFF
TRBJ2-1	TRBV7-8	CASSRGQGFSYNEQFF
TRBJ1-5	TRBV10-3	CAISVNNQPQHF
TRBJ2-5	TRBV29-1	CSVVEGVETQYF
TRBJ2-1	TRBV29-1	CSVESQGLAEQFF
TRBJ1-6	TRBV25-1	CASSDAQGPLHF
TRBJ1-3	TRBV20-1	CSAEGAGNTIYF
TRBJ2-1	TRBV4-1	CASSQDPSGRYDEQFF
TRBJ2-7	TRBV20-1	CSAGSGTRYEQYF
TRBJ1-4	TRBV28	CASSRREKLFF
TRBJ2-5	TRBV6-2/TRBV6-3	CASSYPSPRETQYF
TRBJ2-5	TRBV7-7	CASSGGHQETQYF
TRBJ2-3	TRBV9	CASSALAASTDTQYF
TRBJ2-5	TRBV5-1	CASSLGGGFETQYF
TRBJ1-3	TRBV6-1	CASSAGGPGNTIYF
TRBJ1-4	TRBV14	CASSRDRLEKLFF
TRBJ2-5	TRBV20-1	CSARAAGSETQYF
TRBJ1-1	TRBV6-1	CASSSAGTGDTEAFF
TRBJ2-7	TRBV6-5	CASSYSVAGGPYEQYF
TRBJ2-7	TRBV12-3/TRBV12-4	CASSRTTASSYEQYF
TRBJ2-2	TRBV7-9	CASSGAVGGNTGELFF
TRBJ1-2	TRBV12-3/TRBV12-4	CASSLEQGGNYGYTF
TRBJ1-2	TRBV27	CASRTGDIYGYTF
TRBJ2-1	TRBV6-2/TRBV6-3	CASTLAGGHNEQFF
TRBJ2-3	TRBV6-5	CASSYSKAVDYTQYF
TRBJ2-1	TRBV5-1	CASSRVAPTPNEQFF
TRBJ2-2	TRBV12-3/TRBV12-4	CASSSGSTRTGELFF